Each of the 32 T cell receptor beta chains below was sequenced from the same sample in a study of blood T cell repertoires in COVID-19. TCRdb's copy holds only in-frame clones and misses some; the assay was immunoSEQ multiplex PCR. The sample carries 90,000 to 150,000 clones, approximately 85% recorded once. The sample comprised peripheral blood. These receptors were collected from an elderly man with acute or convalescent COVID-19.

The V call is TRBV6-5, the J call TRBJ2-7; D gene uncertain. The CDR3 is 15 residues long. V lost 0 bases, J lost 0 bases, and 9 bases lay in between. Per germline, CDR1 MNHEY and CDR2 SVGAGI. Here the CDR3 DNA reads TGTGCCAGCAGTTACTCGCATCGGAGCTCCTACGAGCAGTACTTC. It is translated as CASSYSHRSSYEQYF.

This clone has more than one count but fewer than ten. The chain has TRBV7-9 and TRBJ2-1; perhaps TRBD2 as D (5 bases). This CDR3 is built from 13 residues. Germline V lookup: CDR1 SEHNR, CDR2 FQNEAQ (reference sequence). Trimming cost V 6 bases and J 6 bases, with 12 bases left between them. DNA of the CDR3: TGTGCCAGCAGTCTAGTGGGAGCCAATGAGCAGTTCTTC. Protein product: CASSLVGANEQFF.

The gene calls are TRBV5-8 and TRBJ2-1; TRBD1 agrees at 9 bases. This CDR3 has 16 amino acids. CDR1 and CDR2 from the germline V gene are SGHTS and YDEGEE. V trimming: 5 bases; J trimming: 2 bases; junction bases outside the gene matches: 8. The CDR3 loop is CASSIAGQGTYNEQFF. CDR3 nucleotide sequence: TGTGCCAGCAGTATCGCGGGACAGGGTACCTACAATGAGCAGTTCTTC.

This chain connects TRBV18 to TRBJ2-7, with 8 bases aligning to TRBD1. CDR1 and CDR2 (germline): KGHSH, LQKENI. This CDR3 has 15 residues. Trimming took 3 bases from V and 1 from J; bases not matched to a gene: 5. The CDR3 here is CASSPLRTGSYEQYF. The CDR3 DNA sequence: TGTGCCAGCTCACCCCTCCGGACAGGGTCCTACGAGCAGTACTTC.

V is TRBV19 and J is TRBJ1-4; 7 positions agree with TRBD1. Germline CDR1 is LNHDA and CDR2 is SQIVND (reference sequence). There are 13 residues in the CDR3. J was trimmed by 6 bases and V by 10 bases; bases with no gene match: 8. This CDR3 reads CATHRGLDEKLFF. The CDR3 DNA sequence: TGTGCCACCCATAGGGGGCTGGATGAAAAACTGTTTTTT.

The table lists this clone with a few counts. The chain joins TRBV4-2 to TRBJ1-1; D uncertain. Germline assignment: CDR1 LGHNA and CDR2 YNFKEQ. CDR3 size: 14 residues. The ends were cut back, 0 bases at V and 0 bases at J, with 5 bases in the middle. This chain's CDR3 is CASSQEQMNTEAFF. CDR3 nucleotides: TGTGCCAGCAGCCAAGAACAGATGAACACTGAAGCTTTCTTT.

The rearrangement joins TRBV5-5 to TRBJ2-3; TRBD1 matches at 7 bases. Looked up from germline, CDR1 is SGHKS and CDR2 is YYEKEE (reference sequence). V was clipped by 1 base and J by 3 bases; unmatched bases: 2. The CDR3 extends over 14 amino acids. In DNA, the CDR3 is TGTGCCAGCAGCTTGCAGGGGGTGACAGATACGCAGTATTTT. Its translation: CASSLQGVTDTQYF.

This sequence joins TRBV5-5 and TRBJ2-3; weak D call: TRBD1 (5 bases). Germline V gene sequence: CDR1 SGHKS, CDR2 YYEKEE (reference sequence). V was clipped by 7 bases and J by 5 bases, with 17 bases between them. The CDR3 consists of 14 residues. This CDR3 is CASVYSWGLDTQYF. The CDR3 nucleotides are TGTGCCAGCGTCTATTCGTGGGGCTTAGATACGCAGTATTTT. The entire variable domain, with the rest obtained from reference TRBV5-5 and TRBJ2-3, is as follows: DAGVTQSPTHLIKTRGQQVTLRCSPISGHKSVSWYQQVLGQGPQFIFQYYEKEERGRGNFPDRFSARQFPNYSSELNVNALLLGDSALYLCASVYSWGLDTQYFGPGTRLTVL.

The genes are TRBV30 and TRBJ1-4, with TRBD1 matching over 10 bases. This CDR3 is built from 14 residues. Trimming removed 1 base from V and 4 bases from J; junction bases left unmatched: 0. CDR1 is GTSNPN, CDR2 SVGIG, per germline (reference sequence). The CDR3 region has the DNA TGTGCCTGGAGTGGGGACAGGGGTAATGAAAAACTGTTTTTT. This encodes CAWSGDRGNEKLFF.

The CDR3 DNA reads TGTGCCAGCAGCTTAACGTCGCGGGGGGGCTCAGATACGCAGTATTTT. Translation gives CASSLTSRGGSDTQYF. This chain uses TRBV11-3 with TRBJ2-3, with TRBD2 matching 9 bases. The germline V gene encodes CDR1 SGHNT and CDR2 YENEEA. CDR3 length: 16 residues. V shed 2 bases, J shed 4 bases, and the junction held 7 bases outside the gene matches.

The V call is TRBV28, the J call TRBJ2-3, with D unclear. Germline-derived CDR1 and CDR2 are MDHEN and SYDVKM. The V end lost 1 base, the J end lost 0 bases, and 8 bases lay between the germline ends. This CDR3 has 15 amino acids. The DNA of the CDR3 is TGTGCCAGCAGTTTATATAGAGCTAGCACAGATACGCAGTATTTT. Translated: CASSLYRASTDTQYF. The whole variable domain, remainder taken from reference TRBV28 and TRBJ2-3, is DVKVTQSSRYLVKRTGEKVFLECVQDMDHENMFWYRQDPGLGLRLIYFSYDVKMKEKGDIPEGYSVSREKKERFSLILESASTNQTSMYLCASSLYRASTDTQYFGPGTRLTVL.

V and J are TRBV28 and TRBJ1-2; tentative D call: TRBD1 (6 bases). CDR1 is MDHEN, CDR2 SYDVKM, per germline. With 6 bases removed from V and 8 bases from J, the gap between germline ends came to 13 bases. The CDR3 has 12 residues. The CDR3 loop is CASRSSGAGYTF. CDR3 DNA sequence: TGTGCCAGCAGGTCCTCAGGGGCGGGCTACACCTTC.

This clone came up a few times. The chain couples TRBV9 to TRBJ1-1, with TRBD1 matching over 8 bases. The CDR3 runs to 14 residues. Germline trimming cut 0 bases from V and 9 bases from J; bases unmatched to any gene: 7. The germline gives CDR1 SGDLS, CDR2 YYNGEE. The CDR3 loop reads CASSVGAGTGKAFF. CDR3 nucleotide sequence: TGTGCCAGCAGCGTAGGGGCGGGGACAGGAAAAGCTTTCTTT.

This clone appeared a few times. For the CDR3, the DNA is TGTGCCAGCAGTTATGGTTTAACAGGGGTAAACTATGGCTACACCTTC. Its protein is CASSYGLTGVNYGYTF. The chain links TRBV6-5 to TRBJ1-2; 7 positions match TRBD1. V gave up 3 bases and J gave up 2 bases; unmatched junction bases: 9. The CDR3 sequence is 16 residues long. Germline V gene data show CDR1 as MNHEY and CDR2 as SVGAGI.

This clone has only a few counts. The chain combines TRBV18 with TRBJ1-1; 8 positions agree with TRBD1. CDR1 and CDR2 from the germline V gene are KGHSH and LQKENI. V was clipped by 4 bases and J by 4 bases; unmatched bases: 5. The CDR3 extends over 14 amino acids. The CDR3 spells CASSQKTGVTEAFF. CDR3 nucleotide sequence: TGTGCCAGCTCACAAAAGACAGGGGTCACTGAAGCTTTCTTT.

This clone was detected a few times. The chain couples TRBV5-4 to TRBJ1-6; 10 bases agree with TRBD1. The CDR3 extends over 14 amino acids. With 4 bases clipped from V and 10 bases from J, the junction kept 5 bases outside the gene matches. Germline loops: CDR1 SGHNT, CDR2 YYREEE (reference sequence). CDR3 protein: CASSDRGLGSPLHF. The DNA of the CDR3 is TGTGCCAGCAGCGACAGGGGGCTGGGGTCACCCCTCCACTTT.

The V and J genes are TRBV6-5 and TRBJ2-7, with a possible D match to TRBD2 (7 bases). V was shortened by 7 bases and J by 2 bases, with 15 bases between the two germline ends. The CDR3 has 14 amino acids. CDR1 and CDR2 (germline): MNHEY, SVGAGI. Written as DNA, the CDR3 is TGTGCCAGCACCCAACGCGGGGGCCCCTACGAGCAGTACTTC. Amino acid sequence: CASTQRGGPYEQYF.

The table lists this clone with a few counts. The rearrangement joins TRBV2 to TRBJ2-7; 13 positions match TRBD2. The CDR3 covers 17 residues. Germline V lookup: CDR1 SNHLY, CDR2 FYNNEI. With V trimmed by 7 bases and J by 3 bases, 12 bases remained unmatched. The CDR3, as DNA: TGTGCCAGCAAAGTGACATCGCGGACTAGCGGGAGCTACGAGCAGTACTTC. Protein product: CASKVTSRTSGSYEQYF. The complete variable domain, with remaining parts taken from reference TRBV2 and TRBJ2-7, reads EPEVTQTPSHQVTQMGQEVILRCVPISNHLYFYWYRQILGQKVEFLVSFYNNEISEKSEIFDDQFSVERPDGSNFTLKIRSTKLEDSAMYFCASKVTSRTSGSYEQYFGPGTRLTVT.

This clone was counted a single time. The chain combines TRBV10-3 with TRBJ1-1, with D perhaps matching TRBD1 (6 bases). CDR3 length: 14 amino acids. Per germline, CDR1 ENHRY and CDR2 SYGVKD. With 6 bases removed from V and 4 bases from J, the gap between germline ends came to 15 bases. CDR3 region: CAISHRTEPTEAFF. Written as DNA, the CDR3 is TGTGCCATCAGCCATCGGACAGAACCCACTGAAGCTTTCTTT.

This clone appeared once. The CDR3 region is CASSSRKDRVVYGYTF. CDR3 nucleotide sequence: TGTGCCAGCAGCTCCCGAAAGGACAGGGTTGTCTATGGCTACACCTTC. V usage is TRBV11-2 and J usage is TRBJ1-2; 8 bases agree with TRBD1. Germline values: CDR1 SGHAT, CDR2 FQNNGV. The CDR3 spans 16 residues. V trimming: 4 bases; J trimming: 4 bases; junction bases outside the gene matches: 11.

This chain uses TRBV7-3 with TRBJ2-2, with 10 nucleotides matching TRBD2. The CDR3 sequence is 17 residues long. V was pared by 0 bases and J by 7 bases, with 8 bases of the junction left unmatched. Germline V gene lookup returns CDR1 SGHTA and CDR2 FQGTGA. Here the CDR3 DNA reads TGTGCCAGCAGCTTAACGTTAACTAGCGGGACTGTCGGGGAGCTGTTTTTT. Amino acid sequence: CASSLTLTSGTVGELFF.

In DNA, the CDR3 is TGCAGCGTTGGCGCGGTTTCCACTGAAGCTTTCTTT. The encoded protein is CSVGAVSTEAFF. The V gene is TRBV29-1, the J gene TRBJ1-1; D unclear. V was shortened by 4 bases and J by 4 bases, with 10 bases between the two germline ends. From germline, CDR1 is SQVTM and CDR2 ANQGSEA. The CDR3 covers 12 residues.

This clone has a single count. This rearrangement joins TRBV9 to TRBJ2-5, with D maybe TRBD1 (5 bases). This CDR3 is built from 15 residues. Germline assignment: CDR1 SGDLS and CDR2 YYNGEE. V lost 4 bases, J lost 4 bases, and 17 bases lay in between. The CDR3 region has the DNA TGTGCCAGCAGCCCCCGACAGACAGTCGGAGAGACCCAGTACTTC. As protein: CASSPRQTVGETQYF.

The rearrangement joins TRBV9 to TRBJ1-1; TRBD1 agrees at 9 bases. V gave up 4 bases and J gave up 8 bases; unmatched junction bases: 15. CDR3 size: 16 residues. Germline lookup yields CDR1 SGDLS and CDR2 YYNGEE. In DNA form, the CDR3 reads TGTGCCAGCAGCCCAGACAATCCGGGACAGGGAAGCGAAGCTTTCTTT. Its translation: CASSPDNPGQGSEAFF. Variable domain in full (rest from reference TRBV9 and TRBJ1-1): DSGVTQTPKHLITATGQRVTLRCSPRSGDLSVYWYQQSLDQGLQFLIQYYNGEERAKGNILERFSAQQFPDLHSELNLSSLELGDSALYFCASSPDNPGQGSEAFFGQGTRLTVV.

This clone was counted only a few times. This rearrangement joins TRBV5-6 to TRBJ2-5; 8 bases fit TRBD2. Germline assignment: CDR1 SGHDT and CDR2 YYEEEE. The junction had 3 bases not matched to a gene; V was cut back by 4 bases and J by 1 base. This CDR3 contains 14 residues. CDR3 nucleotide sequence: TGTGCCAGCAGCCTGGCGGGGGGCCAAGAGACCCAGTACTTC. The encoded protein is CASSLAGGQETQYF.

Regarding this clone: Other DNA sequences in the same sample also yield this CDR3. The J gene is TRBJ1-2, the V gene TRBV12-3 or TRBV12-4, with D tentatively TRBD1 (5 bases). The V end lost 3 bases, the J end lost 4 bases, and 9 bases lay between the germline ends. There are 13 residues in the CDR3. The CDR3 protein is CASSLAQGYGYTF. In DNA, the CDR3 is TGTGCCAGCAGTTTGGCGCAGGGCTATGGCTACACCTTC.

The chain links TRBV7-3 to TRBJ2-2, with 7 positions matching TRBD2. Germline values: CDR1 SGHTA, CDR2 FQGTGA. There are 17 residues in the CDR3. Germline trimming cut 4 bases from V and 4 bases from J; bases unmatched to any gene: 12. CDR3: CASSWNTSAKGTGELFF. The CDR3, as DNA: TGTGCCAGCAGCTGGAACACTAGCGCAAAGGGCACCGGGGAGCTGTTTTTT.

This chain joins TRBV18 and TRBJ2-5, with D unresolved. The CDR3 totals 13 residues. V was pared by 2 bases and J by 2 bases, with 6 bases between. Germline CDR1 KGHSH, CDR2 LQKENI. CDR3 sequence: CASSPDKQETQYF. CDR3 bases: TGTGCCAGCTCACCAGACAAACAAGAGACCCAGTACTTC.

The V call is TRBV10-1, the J call TRBJ1-1, with D possibly matching TRBD1 (6 bases). The CDR3 runs 13 residues. Germline assignment: CDR1 WNHNN and CDR2 SYGVQD (reference sequence). V lost 5 bases and J 5 bases, leaving 12 bases between the germline ends. The CDR3 coding sequence is TGCGCCAGCAGTAGGACAGCAGGGACTGAAGCTTTCTTT. This sequence encodes CASSRTAGTEAFF.

The chain recombines TRBV5-1 with TRBJ1-1, with 9 positions matching TRBD1. V lost 4 bases and J lost 5; bases outside the gene matches: 3. The germline V gene has CDR1 SGHRS and CDR2 YFSETQ. This CDR3 has 13 residues. This CDR3 is CASSVGQGTEAFF. CDR3 bases: TGCGCCAGCAGCGTCGGACAGGGGACTGAAGCTTTCTTT.

The V gene is TRBV6-1, the J gene TRBJ1-5; possibly TRBD1 for D (6 bases). The V gene's germline CDR1 is MNHNS and CDR2 SASEGT. V shed 2 bases and J shed 2 bases, with 16 bases lying between them. The CDR3 spans 17 residues. CDR3 protein: CASSEWGRAGGNQPQHF. CDR3 nucleotides: TGTGCCAGCAGTGAATGGGGGCGGGCCGGCGGCAATCAGCCCCAGCATTTT.

The chain employs TRBV25-1 and TRBJ2-1, with 9 bases matching TRBD1. Germline loops: CDR1 MGHDK, CDR2 SYGVNS. The CDR3 spans 16 residues. The V and J ends lost 2 bases and 2 bases, in that order; junction bases with no gene match: 4. Written as DNA, the CDR3 is TGTGCCAGCAGTGAACAGACAGGGGGGACCTACAATGAGCAGTTCTTC. It is translated as CASSEQTGGTYNEQFF.